This T cell receptor beta chain was found in a study of OX40 agonist ivuxolimab in advanced cancers. Looking at the study overall: Ivuxolimab, which targeted the costimulatory receptor OX40 (CD134), was an agonistic, fully human IgG2 monoclonal antibody. Of the approximately 50 patients in dose escalation, 19 had hepatocellular carcinoma, around 15 had melanoma, 9 had renal cell carcinoma and 9 had head and neck cancer. A male proportion of 70% to 90% and a mean age of roughly 58 years, ranging from about 23 to 90, were recorded for the dose-escalation cohort. Partial responses were achieved by three dose-escalation patients, of whom one had hepatocellular carcinoma and two had cutaneous melanoma. Patients were allowed to have had prior anti-PD-1, anti-PD-L1 or anti-CTLA-4 therapy, and around two fifths of the dose-escalation patients had been treated with checkpoint inhibitors. Intravenous ivuxolimab was administered to patients every 2 weeks at six dose levels: 0.01, 0.1, 0.3, 1.5, 3 and 10 mg/kg. The point of sequencing TCRbeta in the periphery was to test whether ivuxolimab changed TCR sequence diversity and drove clonal T-cell expansion. The paper covers the monotherapy dose-escalation part of the phase I ivuxolimab trial, which included N of about 50 patients. The investigation overall reported the following: Which antigens the clonally expanded peripheral T cells were specific for was not determined. Low levels of normalized T-cell clonal expansion were also seen in some patients who did not respond. On average, CD8+ T cells showed more expanded clones than CD4+ T cells after ivuxolimab. In the 0.1-3.0 mg/kg groups, partial responders had among the lowest normalized peripheral clonal expansion, particularly in CD8+ T cells. At doses from 0.1 to 3.0 mg/kg, clonal expansion was seen in both CD4+ and CD8+ blood T cells between baseline and week 6.

V lost 3 bases and J lost 5 bases, and the count of bases not matched to a germline gene is 9. Measured from the cysteine to the phenylalanine, the CDR3 is 15 residues long. The read is trimmed to its CDR3 DNA, 45 bases read in frame from base 1. Sequences SGHRS (CDR1) and YFSETQ (CDR2) are obtained from the germline V gene. Genomic DNA was isolated from the sorted cells so that the TCRbeta CDR3 region could be sequenced. TCRbeta CDR3 regions were sequenced using the immunoSEQ Assay. Imported from immuneACCESS, the table was reduced by TCRdb to in-frame sequences with V and J called. These copies leave out some clones; in studies compared against another copy, an unresolved V gene accounts for under half, and the cause of the remainder is not known. Across this sample there are about 67,000 clones, with more than 70% seen only once. The leading ten clones occupy 8.2% of the sample. In the case of this clone: The specificity of this receptor is unknown. There are no base qualities to consult, and no much larger clone falls within one base.

Patients with a history of autoimmune disease or receiving systemic immunosuppression were excluded from the trial. Peripheral blood for TCR sequencing was collected from all dose cohorts at baseline, on cycle 4 day 1, and on cycle 7 day 1. The samples were drawn from a first-in-human, open-label, multicenter phase I dose-escalation trial of ivuxolimab. Adults with locally advanced or metastatic melanoma, renal cell, hepatocellular, or head and neck squamous cell carcinoma were enrolled in the trial. Before TCR sequencing, CD4+ and CD8+ T cells were separately sorted from peripheral blood. The chain uses TRBV5-1 and TRBJ2-3, with 7 middle bases fitting TRBD1. The sample was CD4+ or CD8+ T cells sorted from blood, taken in a trial of the OX40 agonist ivuxolimab. This receptor was obtained from an adult with an advanced solid tumor such as melanoma, head and neck, liver or kidney cancer. The DNA sequence is TGCGCCAGCAGCTCACTGACAGGGCCTTTAGATACGCAGTATTTT. It translates to CASSSLTGPLDTQYF.